One and the same sample provided the 22 T cell receptor beta chains below, sequenced in a study of T cell repertoires in cytomegalovirus infection. TCRdb re-analysed the reads in MiXCR, keeping a single row per CDR3 protein. The data hold around 500,000 distinct CDR3 sequences, with approximately 42% observed a single time. The antigens of these receptors remain unknown. The material sequenced was cultured PBMCs, taken from culture after CMV antigen stimulation. The receptors were sampled from a human donor in good health (CMV status not recorded). Some clones in this sample may be carry-over from other donors' samples.

This clonotype came up once. The rearrangement uses TRBV7-8 and TRBJ2-1; 12 positions match TRBD2. Trimming cost V 1 base and J 11 bases; bases outside gene matches: 3. Germline CDR1 and CDR2: SGHVS and FQNEAQ. This CDR3 spans 14 amino acids. The CDR3 DNA is TGTGCCAGCAGCTTAGGGCTAGCGGGGGGGCAGCAGTTCTTC. Translated: CASSLGLAGGQQFF.

The chain is built from TRBV6-1 and TRBJ2-3; D is perhaps TRBD2 (5 bases). The V and J ends lost 2 bases and 5 bases respectively, with 11 bases between them. Per the germline V gene, CDR1 is MNHNS and CDR2 is SASEGT. The CDR3 contains 14 residues. In nucleotides, the CDR3 is TGTGCCAGCAGTGAACCTAGTCGGGGAGATACGCAGTATTTT. It specifies CASSEPSRGDTQYF.

The rearrangement joins TRBV7-6 to TRBJ2-5; 8 bases fit TRBD2. The junction had 9 bases not matched to a gene; V was cut back by 5 bases and J by 1 base. Per germline, CDR1 SGHVS and CDR2 FNYEAQ. The CDR3 is 16 residues long. CDR3 residues: CASSRTSWGGQETQYF. CDR3 DNA sequence: TGTGCCAGCAGCCGGACTAGCTGGGGGGGCCAAGAGACCCAGTACTTC.

The chain has TRBV6-8 and TRBJ2-5; TRBD2 agrees at 8 bases. This CDR3 region has 14 residues. Germline V lookup: CDR1 MNHGY, CDR2 SAAAGT. V lost 3 bases to trimming and J lost 10 bases; unmatched junction nucleotides: 10. As DNA, the CDR3 is TGTGCCAGCAGTTATACGGGGGGGACCCGGGACCAGTACTTC. Protein sequence: CASSYTGGTRDQYF.

This clonotype was counted ten times or more. The chain joins TRBV7-2 to TRBJ2-3; TRBD2 matches 12 bases. Germline V gene sequence: CDR1 SGHTA, CDR2 FQGNSA. This CDR3 spans 17 amino acids. The ends lost 5 bases at V and 2 bases at J; junction bases unmatched: 8. DNA of the CDR3: TGTGCCAGCAGCCCGTATAGGACTAGCGGGATCACAGATACGCAGTATTTT. Translating it yields CASSPYRTSGITDTQYF.

The chain links TRBV5-4 to TRBJ1-4, with D maybe TRBD1 (6 bases). This CDR3 contains 14 residues. Germline V lookup: CDR1 SGHNT, CDR2 YYREEE (reference sequence). V gave up 4 bases and J gave up 8 bases, with 15 bases separating them. Here the CDR3 reads CASSQTGVREKLFF. CDR3 nucleotides: TGTGCCAGCAGCCAGACAGGAGTAAGGGAAAAACTGTTTTTT.

This clonotype was observed a few times. The chain is built from TRBV7-2 and TRBJ2-7, with 11 bases matching TRBD2. The germline gives CDR1 SGHTA, CDR2 FQGNSA. The CDR3 totals 15 residues. J lost 7 bases, V lost 2 bases, and 7 bases had no gene match. The CDR3 DNA is TGTGCCAGCAGCTTAAAAGGACTAGCGGGTCGGGAGCAGTACTTC. Translated, it gives CASSLKGLAGREQYF.

This rearrangement joins TRBV11-1 to TRBJ1-4; TRBD1 might be the D (5 bases). Trimming cost V 6 bases and J 8 bases, with 16 bases left between them. Germline CDR1 reads SGHAT; CDR2 reads FQDESV (reference sequence). The CDR3 is 14 residues long. CDR3 protein: CASSIGRDHEKLFF. In nucleotides, the CDR3 is TGTGCCAGCAGTATTGGACGGGACCACGAAAAACTGTTTTTT.

This clonotype was recorded at least ten times. V and J are TRBV7-2 and TRBJ2-7; possibly TRBD1 for D (6 bases). This CDR3 has 15 amino acids. The germline V gene encodes CDR1 SGHTA and CDR2 FQGNSA. V lost 5 bases and J 3 bases, leaving 17 bases between the germline ends. The CDR3 sequence is CASSPSAVDSYEQYF. The CDR3, as DNA: TGTGCCAGCAGCCCCTCCGCTGTGGACAGCTACGAGCAGTACTTC.

The rearrangement joins TRBV6-1 to TRBJ1-2; TRBD1 matches 8 bases. Germline V lookup: CDR1 MNHNS, CDR2 SASEGT. The CDR3 has 15 residues. V trimming: 5 bases; J trimming: 4 bases; junction bases outside the gene matches: 9. This CDR3 reads CASSSGGGTGYGYTF. The CDR3 DNA follows: TGTGCCAGCAGTTCCGGGGGGGGGACAGGCTATGGCTACACCTTC.

This clonotype came up many times. V is TRBV7-8 and J is TRBJ1-4; a weak D match, TRBD1 (5 bases). The CDR3 has 14 residues. CDR1 is SGHVS and CDR2 is FQNEAQ in the germline V gene. With 5 bases removed from V and 2 bases from J, the gap between germline ends came to 9 bases. CDR3 nucleotide sequence: TGTGCCAGCAGCGGGGCACAGACTAATGAAAAACTGTTTTTT. This sequence encodes CASSGAQTNEKLFF.

This clonotype has just one count. The V call is TRBV6-8, the J call TRBJ1-3; weak D call: TRBD1 (5 bases). Germline V gene data show CDR1 as MNHGY and CDR2 as SAAAGT. This CDR3 is 15 amino acids long. The V end lost 4 bases, the J end lost 4 bases, and 14 bases lay between the germline ends. The CDR3: CASSSPGPGGNTIYF. CDR3 bases: TGTGCCAGCAGTTCGCCGGGACCGGGGGGAAACACCATATATTTT.

This chain links TRBV2 with TRBJ2-7; tentatively, D is TRBD1 or TRBD2 (5 bases each). Deletions cut 3 bases from V and 2 bases from J, with 14 bases between. The CDR3 is 15 amino acids. Germline V gives CDR1 SNHLY, CDR2 FYNNEI. The CDR3 protein is CASSEGPGSTYEQYF. CDR3 nucleotides: TGTGCCAGCAGTGAGGGGCCGGGATCGACCTACGAGCAGTACTTC.

This clonotype turned up a few times. The gene calls are TRBV6-2 or TRBV6-3 and TRBJ2-3; D uncertain. The germline V gene has CDR1 MNHEY and CDR2 SVGEGT. CDR3 length: 14 amino acids. Deletions cut 2 bases from V and 2 bases from J, with 8 bases between. The CDR3 spells CASSYRGYTDTQYF. In nucleotides, the CDR3 is TGTGCCAGCAGTTACAGAGGATACACAGATACGCAGTATTTT.

This chain connects TRBV7-2 to TRBJ2-7; D is uncertain. In germline, CDR1 is SGHTA, CDR2 FQGNSA. CDR3 length: 14 residues. Trimming removed 4 bases from V and 3 bases from J, with 13 bases in between. CDR3 protein: CASSSRLSNYEQYF. CDR3 bases: TGTGCCAGCAGCTCGCGTCTTTCTAACTACGAGCAGTACTTC.

This clonotype was seen a handful of times. This chain connects TRBV19 to TRBJ2-1; the D gene is possibly TRBD1 (5 bases). This CDR3 spans 17 amino acids. V lost 0 bases and J lost 3, with 15 bases in between. The germline CDR1 and CDR2 sequences are LNHDA and SQIVND (reference sequence). The CDR3 loop is CASSIEPRVFDYNEQFF. The DNA for the CDR3 is TGTGCCAGTAGTATAGAGCCCAGGGTATTCGACTACAATGAGCAGTTCTTC. Looking up the rest from reference TRBV19 and TRBJ2-1 gives the full variable domain: DGGITQSPKYLFRKEGQNVTLSCEQNLNHDAMYWYRQDPGQGLRLIYYSQIVNDFQKGDIAEGYSVSREKKESFPLTVTSAQKNPTAFYLCASSIEPRVFDYNEQFFGPGTRLTVL.

The chain uses TRBV7-6 and TRBJ2-1, with TRBD2 as a possible D gene (6 bases). This CDR3 comprises 16 residues. The V and J ends lost 5 bases and 2 bases respectively, with 16 bases between them. The germline V gene has CDR1 SGHVS and CDR2 FNYEAQ. The DNA of the CDR3 is TGTGCCAGCAGCCGCAGTCTTCTAGCGACCTACAATGAGCAGTTCTTC. Translating gives CASSRSLLATYNEQFF.

In its sample, this clonotype was seen many times. V usage is TRBV7-6 and J usage is TRBJ1-2; TRBD1 matches 9 bases. Germline loops: CDR1 SGHVS, CDR2 FNYEAQ. The length of the CDR3 is 15 residues. The V segment lost 5 bases and the J segment 4 bases; nucleotides outside the gene matches: 8. The DNA of the CDR3 is TGTGCCAGCAGCCTTACAGGGGGCGTCGTCTATGGCTACACCTTC. Amino acid sequence: CASSLTGGVVYGYTF.

CDR3 sequence reads: CASSLNFREKLFF. The CDR3 DNA reads as TGTGCCAGCAGTTTGAACTTTCGTGAAAAACTGTTTTTT. The chain couples TRBV12-3 or TRBV12-4 to TRBJ1-4, with no clear D. The CDR3 is 13 amino acids. V dropped 3 bases and J dropped 7 bases, with 9 bases sitting between them.

This clonotype was counted only a few times. The gene calls are TRBV6-2 or TRBV6-3 and TRBJ2-6; D remains unclear. The germline V gene has CDR1 MNHEY and CDR2 SVGEGT. This CDR3 is 16 amino acids long. V was cut by 10 bases and J by 0 bases, with 16 bases left in between. The CDR3 protein is CAISLGLVSGANVLTF. The CDR3 region has the DNA TGTGCCATCTCCCTGGGTCTCGTCTCTGGGGCCAACGTCCTGACTTTC.

This clonotype was counted only a few times. This chain uses TRBV28 with TRBJ2-2, with D unresolved. With 5 bases removed from V and 0 bases from J, the gap between germline ends came to 4 bases. Germline CDR1 is MDHEN and CDR2 is SYDVKM. The CDR3 has 13 amino acids. The CDR3 sequence is CASSSPNTGELFF. CDR3 bases: TGTGCCAGCAGTAGCCCGAACACCGGGGAGCTGTTTTTT.

The rearrangement links TRBV6-2 or TRBV6-3 to TRBJ2-1, with a possible D match to TRBD1 (6 bases). V was trimmed by 8 bases and J by 6 bases, leaving 14 bases between them. Germline V gene data show CDR1 as MNHEY and CDR2 as SVGEGT. This CDR3 region has 13 residues. The CDR3 nucleotides are TGTGCCAGCCGAAAGGCAGGGGCCAATGAGCAGTTCTTC. It codes for CASRKAGANEQFF.